A single T cell receptor (beta chain) is shown here with its context. The antigen remains unidentified. TCRdb keeps only in-frame clones here, not all; method: immunoSEQ multiplex PCR. This sample has roughly 100,000 clones, with 90% to 95% found just once. This entry belongs to a study of T cells in pancreatic ductal adenocarcinoma. Points from the study as a whole: Tumor and blood clonality did not differ significantly, about 0.1 versus 0.07. Compared with tumor, blood showed more total productive templates and roughly 8-fold more clonotypes. Results skew toward the minority of patients with early-stage disease.

The selected patients with pancreatic ductal adenocarcinoma had surgery but no neoadjuvant therapy. CDR3 length equals 14 residues. Germline trimming cut 6 bases from V and 7 bases from J; bases unmatched to any gene: 7. Germline V CDR1 and CDR2: SQVTM, ANQGSEA. The sequenced sample was PBMCs. This TCR derives from a human donor with pancreatic ductal adenocarcinoma. The chain uses TRBV29-1 and TRBJ2-1, with 12 bases aligning to TRBD2. The DNA of the CDR3 is TGCAGCGTCGGGAGACTAGCGGGAGTAAATGAGCAGTTCTTC. Residues: CSVGRLAGVNEQFF.